This TCR beta chain stems from a study of shared clonotypes between healthy human individuals. The CDR3 is 15 residues long. Per the germline V gene, CDR1 is KGHSH and CDR2 is LQKENI. Trimming removed 3 bases from V and 6 bases from J; junction bases left unmatched: 3. The protocol was immunoSEQ multiplex PCR, while the TCRdb copy is restricted to in-frame clones and leaves out a portion. Of fewer than 3 million clones in the sample, around 92% were seen once. This clone came up once. The source material was naive CD4+ T cells from PBMCs. Subset in this sample: CD45RA+ positively selected. The chain uses TRBV18 and TRBJ2-7; TRBD2 aligns across 15 bases. The sequence was collected from a man younger than 35 in good health. Some clones in this sample may be carry-over from other donors' samples. In DNA form, the CDR3 reads TGTGCCAGCTCACCGGGACTAGCGGGAGGTGGCGAGCAGTACTTC. The encoded protein is CASSPGLAGGGEQYF.